The 27 T cell receptor beta chains below all came from one sample that was sequenced in a study of response to subunit inactivated influenza vaccine. TCRdb re-analysed the RT-PCR reads in MiXCR, keeping a single row per CDR3 protein. Of under 200,000 distinct CDR3 sequences listed, approximately 11% are singletons. The starting material was CD8+ T cells sorted from PBMCs, obtained roughly 24 months after vaccination. The receptors were gathered from a man aged 45 to 70 who received an inactivated influenza vaccine.

This clonotype was seen at least ten times. The V call is TRBV4-1, the J call TRBJ1-5, with no clear D. This CDR3 has 14 residues. Germline CDR1 is MGHRA and CDR2 is YSYEKL. Trimming cost V 1 base and J 7 bases, with 11 bases left between them. The CDR3 region is CASSQGPLGQPQHF. The CDR3 bases are TGCGCCAGCAGCCAAGGCCCTCTAGGGCAGCCCCAGCATTTT.

In its sample, this clonotype was seen a few times. The chain links TRBV11-2 to TRBJ2-3, with a weak D call TRBD2 (5 bases). Germline V gene sequence: CDR1 SGHAT, CDR2 FQNNGV. Trimming pared 7 bases from V and 2 bases from J, leaving 19 bases between. The CDR3 length is 16 residues. In nucleotides, the CDR3 is TGTGCCAGCAACAAACCGCTAGCTTGGGCCACAGATACGCAGTATTTT. Amino acids: CASNKPLAWATDTQYF.

This clonotype was seen a few times. The rearrangement uses TRBV6-2 or TRBV6-3 and TRBJ2-1; 8 bases are shared with TRBD2. Per germline, CDR1 MNHEY and CDR2 SVGEGT. V trimming: 1 base; J trimming: 8 bases; junction bases outside the gene matches: 4. The CDR3 spans 14 residues. CDR3 sequence: CASSYLSGSDEQFF. The CDR3 DNA reads TGTGCCAGCAGTTACTTGAGCGGGAGCGATGAGCAGTTCTTC.

Details on this clonotype: Germline is not matched at one junction end, which may reflect a read error. The V and J genes are TRBV7-9 and TRBJ2-1; TRBD1 matches at 9 bases. Germline CDR1 is SEHNR and CDR2 is FQNEAQ (reference sequence). The CDR3 sequence is 16 residues long. The CDR3 DNA reads as TGTGCTAGCAGTCAGTGGAGGACAGGGGCCGACAATGAGCAGTTCTTC. Its translation is CASSQWRTGADNEQFF.

This clonotype has more than one count but fewer than ten. The rearrangement joins TRBV20-1 to TRBJ1-2; 11 nucleotides line up with TRBD1. Per the germline V gene, CDR1 is DFQATT and CDR2 is SNEGSKA (reference sequence). V trimming: 2 bases; J trimming: 7 bases; junction bases outside the gene matches: 6. The CDR3 consists of 14 residues. CDR3 bases: TGCAGTGCTAGATGGGGACAGGGGGGTTTTGGCTACACCTTC. Amino acid sequence: CSARWGQGGFGYTF.

This chain links TRBV2 with TRBJ2-7; D may be TRBD2 (6 bases). This CDR3 is 17 amino acids long. V was clipped by 5 bases and J by 2 bases, with 22 bases between them. CDR1 is SNHLY, CDR2 FYNNEI, per germline. DNA of the CDR3: TGTGCCAGCAGTTTTTTCGGGGTAGGAGGGGCGCCCTACGAGCAGTACTTC. It specifies CASSFFGVGGAPYEQYF.

This clonotype was seen a handful of times. The chain recombines TRBV3-1 with TRBJ2-7; TRBD2 might be the D (5 bases). The CDR3 totals 15 residues. The germline V and J ends were trimmed by 0 bases and 5 bases, with 14 bases remaining between them. Germline CDR1 is LGHDT and CDR2 is YNNKEL (reference sequence). CDR3 loop: CASSQDWTVFNEQYF. The CDR3 DNA reads as TGTGCCAGCAGCCAAGACTGGACTGTGTTTAACGAGCAGTACTTC.

The V gene is TRBV12-3 or TRBV12-4, the J gene TRBJ1-2, with D perhaps matching TRBD1 (6 bases). This CDR3 is built from 14 residues. Deletions cut 4 bases from V and 4 bases from J, with 13 bases between. This CDR3 is CASSWDIGTYGYTF. The CDR3 DNA is TGTGCCAGCAGTTGGGACATCGGAACCTATGGCTACACCTTC.

This clonotype has only a few counts. The chain couples TRBV10-2 to TRBJ2-7; no clear D gene. Germline CDR1 is WSHSY and CDR2 is SAAADI. The CDR3 length is 11 residues. The V end lost 6 bases, the J end lost 2 bases, and 5 bases lay between the germline ends. The CDR3 sequence is CASRTAYEQYF. The CDR3 coding sequence is TGCGCCAGCAGAACCGCCTACGAGCAGTACTTC.

This clonotype was seen at least ten times. The V call is TRBV24-1, the J call TRBJ2-1, with D possibly TRBD2 on 6 matching bases. Germline V gene lookup returns CDR1 KGHDR and CDR2 SFDVKD. The V and J ends lost 1 base and 6 bases respectively, with 12 bases between them. CDR3 size: 15 residues. CDR3 in amino acids: CATSDLQEGGNEQFF. As DNA, the CDR3 is TGTGCCACCAGTGATTTACAGGAGGGTGGCAATGAGCAGTTCTTC.

This clonotype was counted many times. V and J are TRBV11-1 and TRBJ2-3; tentatively, D is TRBD1 or TRBD2 (5 bases each). Germline V lookup: CDR1 SGHAT, CDR2 FQDESV (reference sequence). The V gene lost 5 bases and the J gene lost 0 bases, with 24 bases spanning the gap. This CDR3 is built from 19 residues. CDR3 sequence: CASSGFRGSNGISTDTQYF. The CDR3, as DNA: TGTGCCAGCAGCGGGTTTCGGGGCTCGAACGGTATTAGCACAGATACGCAGTATTTT.

The genes are TRBV4-3 and TRBJ2-7; D is perhaps TRBD1 (8 bases). In germline, CDR1 is LGHNA, CDR2 YSLEER. This CDR3 has 16 amino acids. The ends were cut back, 0 bases at V and 1 base at J, with 13 bases in the middle. Here the CDR3 reads CASSQEAGDRSYEQYF. CDR3 in DNA: TGCGCCAGCAGCCAAGAGGCGGGGGACAGGTCCTACGAGCAGTACTTC.

The table lists this clonotype with many counts. The chain couples TRBV7-9 to TRBJ2-4; possible D gene TRBD1, 6 bases. Germline-derived CDR1 and CDR2 are SEHNR and FQNEAQ (reference sequence). Trimming removed 1 base from V and 5 bases from J, with 6 bases in between. CDR3 length: 13 residues. The CDR3 spells CASSLDRENIQYF. The CDR3 nucleotides are TGTGCCAGCAGCTTAGACAGGGAAAACATTCAGTACTTC. The full variable domain, rest sourced from reference TRBV7-9 and TRBJ2-4, is DTGVSQNPRHKITKRGQNVTFRCDPISEHNRLYWYRQTLGQGPEFLTYFQNEAQLEKSRLLSDRFSAERPKGSFSTLEIQRTEQGDSAMYLCASSLDRENIQYFGAGTRLSVL.

Of note for this clonotype: No conserved phenylalanine or tryptophan is present at the end of the CDR3, so a read error is the likely explanation. Because the CDR3's place on the DNA is in doubt, the DNA is left out and the CDR3 is given as listed by TCRdb. The chain joins TRBV4-2 to TRBJ2-7; TRBD2 is taken as the D call from the table, unchecked against the DNA. The CDR3 spans 12 residues, counting both ends. The germline CDR1 and CDR2 sequences are LGHNA and YNFKEQ. The CDR3: CASSQVALPRGI.

This clonotype was counted many times. The V gene is TRBV24-1, the J gene TRBJ2-7; D remains ambiguous. Germline V gives CDR1 KGHDR, CDR2 SFDVKD. V was pared by 4 bases and J by 2 bases, with 5 bases between. The CDR3 is made up of 12 amino acids. CDR3 residues: CATSDSTYEQYF. The CDR3 DNA reads TGTGCCACCAGTGACTCTACCTACGAGCAGTACTTC.

This clonotype was detected only a few times. The gene calls are TRBV29-1 and TRBJ2-1; perhaps TRBD2 as D (6 bases). Germline CDR1 is SQVTM and CDR2 is ANQGSEA. Deletions cut 4 bases from V and 1 base from J, with 11 bases between. The CDR3 is 14 residues long. The CDR3 here is CSVAGRESYNEQFF. The CDR3 DNA reads as TGCAGCGTTGCGGGGCGGGAATCCTACAATGAGCAGTTCTTC.

This clonotype showed up just a few times. The chain carries TRBV28 and TRBJ2-5, with TRBD1 matching 8 bases. V trimming: 4 bases; J trimming: 1 base; junction bases outside the gene matches: 8. CDR1 and CDR2 from the germline V gene are MDHEN and SYDVKM. This CDR3 spans 16 amino acids. Here the CDR3 reads CASSSWTGYSQETQYF. The CDR3 bases are TGTGCCAGCAGTTCCTGGACAGGGTATTCCCAAGAGACCCAGTACTTC. Full variable domain (rest looked up from reference TRBV28 and TRBJ2-5): DVKVTQSSRYLVKRTGEKVFLECVQDMDHENMFWYRQDPGLGLRLIYFSYDVKMKEKGDIPEGYSVSREKKERFSLILESASTNQTSMYLCASSSWTGYSQETQYFGPGTRLLVL.

This clonotype appeared a few times. The chain carries TRBV7-9 and TRBJ2-1; 8 bases map to TRBD2. Losses at the gene ends were 7 bases for V and 9 bases for J; bases not matched to a gene: 5. Germline V CDR1 and CDR2: SEHNR, FQNEAQ (reference sequence). The CDR3 length is 12 residues. In DNA form, the CDR3 reads TGTGCCAGCAACGTCCGGGGGGGTGAGCAGTTCTTC. Its protein product is CASNVRGGEQFF.

This clonotype was seen a handful of times. A read error may account for a junction end that differs from germline. The V gene is TRBV4-1, the J gene TRBJ1-1; no definite D call. The CDR3 has 13 residues. Germline V gene data show CDR1 as MGHRA and CDR2 as YSYEKL. In DNA form, the CDR3 reads TGCGCCAGCGGCCATGTGGGGAATTTTGAAGCTTTCTTT. It is translated as CASGHVGNFEAFF.

This rearrangement joins TRBV29-1 to TRBJ2-7, with 15 bases that match TRBD2. Losses at the gene ends were 6 bases for V and 6 bases for J; bases not matched to a gene: 3. CDR1 and CDR2 (germline): SQVTM, ANQGSEA. The CDR3 extends over 13 amino acids. DNA for the CDR3: TGCAGCGTCGGGACTAGCGGGGGGCTCGAGCAGTACTTC. Its protein is CSVGTSGGLEQYF.

This clonotype came up a few times. J is TRBJ2-1 and V is TRBV30; D possibly corresponds to TRBD2 (6 bases). CDR1 and CDR2 from the germline V gene are GTSNPN and SVGIG (reference sequence). Trimming removed 2 bases from V and 10 bases from J, with 12 bases in between. The length of the CDR3 is 12 residues. Here the CDR3 DNA reads TGTGCCTGGAGTACCGGAGGGGAGGAGCAGTTCTTC. Translated: CAWSTGGEEQFF.

This clonotype was seen only a few times. J is TRBJ2-1 and V is TRBV6-2 or TRBV6-3, with D perhaps TRBD2 (5 bases). The CDR3 is 11 residues long. The germline gives CDR1 MNHEY, CDR2 SVGEGT. V was shortened by 5 bases and J by 9 bases, with 8 bases between the two germline ends. Here the CDR3 reads CASSSSVEQFF. For the CDR3, the DNA is TGTGCCAGCAGTAGTAGCGTTGAGCAGTTCTTC.

The J gene is TRBJ2-7, the V gene TRBV7-2, with D hard to call. CDR3 length equals 14 residues. Trimming removed 1 base at V and 3 bases at J, with 10 bases between. The V gene's germline CDR1 is SGHTA and CDR2 FQGNSA. The DNA of the CDR3 is TGTGCCAGCAGCTTAGTCCAGACCGACTACGAGCAGTACTTC. Translating gives CASSLVQTDYEQYF.

The chain couples TRBV6-2 or TRBV6-3 to TRBJ2-1; 7 bases align to TRBD1. This CDR3 has 16 residues. The V segment lost 6 bases and the J segment 0 bases; nucleotides outside the gene matches: 8. Germline V gene lookup returns CDR1 MNHEY and CDR2 SVGEGT. The CDR3 DNA reads as TGTGCCAGCAGCAGCACAGGGGAAAGCTCCTACAATGAGCAGTTCTTC. Translation: CASSSTGESSYNEQFF.

This clonotype was counted many times. This rearrangement joins TRBV2 to TRBJ2-3, with 10 bases that match TRBD2. V gave up 7 bases and J gave up 2 bases; unmatched junction bases: 6. Germline CDR1 and CDR2: SNHLY and FYNNEI. This CDR3 region has 15 residues. The CDR3 DNA is TGTGCCAGCATTTGGACTAGCGGTTACACAGATACGCAGTATTTT. It translates to CASIWTSGYTDTQYF.

V and J are TRBV30 and TRBJ2-1, with D perhaps TRBD1 (6 bases). From germline, CDR1 is GTSNPN and CDR2 SVGIG (reference sequence). V was trimmed by 0 bases and J by 3 bases, leaving 6 bases between them. This CDR3 comprises 13 residues. CDR3 DNA: TGTGCCTGGAGTGTAGGGGGCTACAATGAGCAGTTCTTC. Translation gives CAWSVGGYNEQFF.

This clonotype was seen a handful of times. The rearrangement uses TRBV11-1 and TRBJ2-1; the match to TRBD2 covers 9 bases. V shed 1 base, J shed 5 bases, and the junction held 6 bases outside the gene matches. The CDR3 covers 16 residues. Germline V gives CDR1 SGHAT, CDR2 FQDESV (reference sequence). CDR3 in DNA: TGTGCCAGCAGCTTAGTCCTGCCTAGCGGGAACAATGAGCAGTTCTTC. Translating it yields CASSLVLPSGNNEQFF.